This T cell receptor beta chain was identified during a study of OX40 agonist ivuxolimab in advanced cancers. Across the study: At doses from 0.01 to 10 mg/kg, patients were given intravenous ivuxolimab every 2 weeks. Two cutaneous melanoma patients and one hepatocellular carcinoma patient, three in all, had partial responses.

Blood specimens came from baseline, cycle 4 day 1, and cycle 7 day 1. Trimming took 3 bases from V and 4 from J, leaving 11 bases between them. CDR3 size: 14 residues. In germline, CDR1 is MDHEN, CDR2 SYDVKM. Produced via immunoSEQ multiplex PCR; TCRdb's table is partial and in-frame only. The table lists about 89,000 clones, just over 90% of them singletons. The chain joins TRBV28 to TRBJ2-3; D is unresolved. The TCR comes from an adult with an advanced solid tumor such as melanoma, head and neck, liver or kidney cancer. Sequencing used CD4+ or CD8+ T cells sorted from blood, obtained in a trial of the OX40 agonist ivuxolimab. The CDR3 here is CASSLLRASDTQYF. CDR3 nucleotide sequence: TGTGCCAGCAGTTTGCTTCGGGCATCAGATACGCAGTATTTT.